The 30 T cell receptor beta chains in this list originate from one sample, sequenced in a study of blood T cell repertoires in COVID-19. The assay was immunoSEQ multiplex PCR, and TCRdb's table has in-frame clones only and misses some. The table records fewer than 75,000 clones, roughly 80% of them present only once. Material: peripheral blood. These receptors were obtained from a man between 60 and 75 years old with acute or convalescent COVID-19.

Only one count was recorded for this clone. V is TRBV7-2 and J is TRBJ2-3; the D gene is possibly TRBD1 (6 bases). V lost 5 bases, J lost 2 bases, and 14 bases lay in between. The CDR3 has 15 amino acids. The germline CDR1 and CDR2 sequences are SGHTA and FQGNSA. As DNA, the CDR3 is TGTGCCAGCAGCCCCTACGGGACACTCACAGATACGCAGTATTTT. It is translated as CASSPYGTLTDTQYF.

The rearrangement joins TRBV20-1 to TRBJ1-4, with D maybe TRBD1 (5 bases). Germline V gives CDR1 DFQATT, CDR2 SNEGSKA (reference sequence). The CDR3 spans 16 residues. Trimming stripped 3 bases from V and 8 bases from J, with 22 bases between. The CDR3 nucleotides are TGCAGTGCTAGTCCCATAGGTCTCTCTCAGGGCGAAAAACTGTTTTTT. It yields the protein CSASPIGLSQGEKLFF.

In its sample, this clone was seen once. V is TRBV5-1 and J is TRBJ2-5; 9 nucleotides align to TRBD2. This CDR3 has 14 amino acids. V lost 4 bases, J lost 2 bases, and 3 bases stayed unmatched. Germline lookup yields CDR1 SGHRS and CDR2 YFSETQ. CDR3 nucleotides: TGCGCCAGCAGCGTAAGCGGGGGGCAAGAGACCCAGTACTTC. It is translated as CASSVSGGQETQYF.

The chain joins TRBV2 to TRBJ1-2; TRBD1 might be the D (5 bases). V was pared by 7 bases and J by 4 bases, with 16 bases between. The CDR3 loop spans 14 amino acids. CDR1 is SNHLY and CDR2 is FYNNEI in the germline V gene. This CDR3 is CASKFAGNLYGYTF. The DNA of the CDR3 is TGTGCCAGCAAGTTCGCAGGGAACCTCTATGGCTACACCTTC.

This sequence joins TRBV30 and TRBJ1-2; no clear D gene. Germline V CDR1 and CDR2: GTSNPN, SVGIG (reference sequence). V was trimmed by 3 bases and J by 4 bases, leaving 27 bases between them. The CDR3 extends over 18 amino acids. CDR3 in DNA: TGTGCCTGGAGACTCAAAGGTTCTGAGAGAGGGTACAGCTATGGCTACACCTTC. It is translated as CAWRLKGSERGYSYGYTF.

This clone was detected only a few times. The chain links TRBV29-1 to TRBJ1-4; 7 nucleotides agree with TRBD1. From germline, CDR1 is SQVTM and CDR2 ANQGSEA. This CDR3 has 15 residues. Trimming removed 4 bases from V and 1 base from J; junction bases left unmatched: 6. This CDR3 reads CSVGPGTVTNEKLFF. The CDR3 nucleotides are TGCAGCGTTGGTCCCGGGACAGTAACTAATGAAAAACTGTTTTTT.

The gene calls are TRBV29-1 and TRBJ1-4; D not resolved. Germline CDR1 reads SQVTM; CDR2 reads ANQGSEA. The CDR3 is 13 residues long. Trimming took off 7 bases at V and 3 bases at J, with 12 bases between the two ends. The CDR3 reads CSASGLSNEKLFF. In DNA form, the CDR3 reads TGCAGCGCCTCAGGTCTGTCTAATGAAAAACTGTTTTTT.

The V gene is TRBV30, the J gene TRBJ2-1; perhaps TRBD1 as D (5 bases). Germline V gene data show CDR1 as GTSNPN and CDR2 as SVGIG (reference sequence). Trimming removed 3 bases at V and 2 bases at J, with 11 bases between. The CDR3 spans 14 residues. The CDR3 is CAWRGRATYNEQFF. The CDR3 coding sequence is TGTGCCTGGAGGGGCAGGGCGACCTACAATGAGCAGTTCTTC.

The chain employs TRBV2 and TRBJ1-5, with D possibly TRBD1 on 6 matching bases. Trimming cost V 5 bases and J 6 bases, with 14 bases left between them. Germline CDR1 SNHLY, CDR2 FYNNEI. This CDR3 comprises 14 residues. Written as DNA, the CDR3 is TGTGCCAGCAGTTATAGGGGGAAGGGTCAGCCCCAGCATTTT. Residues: CASSYRGKGQPQHF.

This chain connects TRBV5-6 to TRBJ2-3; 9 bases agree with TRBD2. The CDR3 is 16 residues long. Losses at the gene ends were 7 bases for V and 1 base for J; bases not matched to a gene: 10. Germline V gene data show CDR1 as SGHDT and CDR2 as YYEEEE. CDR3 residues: CASHPEASGGTDTQYF. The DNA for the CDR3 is TGTGCCAGCCACCCGGAGGCTAGCGGGGGCACAGATACGCAGTATTTT.

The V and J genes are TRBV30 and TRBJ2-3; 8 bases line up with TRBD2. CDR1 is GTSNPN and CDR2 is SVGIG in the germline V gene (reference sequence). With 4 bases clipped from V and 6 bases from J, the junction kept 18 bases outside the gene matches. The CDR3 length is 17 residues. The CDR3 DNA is TGTGCCTGGACTCAGTCCGGACGGACGGGAGGGGAGGATACGCAGTATTTT. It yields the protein CAWTQSGRTGGEDTQYF.

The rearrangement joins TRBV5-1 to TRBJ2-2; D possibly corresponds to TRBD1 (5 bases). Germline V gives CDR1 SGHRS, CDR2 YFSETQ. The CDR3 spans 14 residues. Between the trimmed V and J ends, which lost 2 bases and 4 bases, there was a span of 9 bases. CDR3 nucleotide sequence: TGCGCCAGCAGCTTCAGGGATCTCACCGGGGAGCTGTTTTTT. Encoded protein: CASSFRDLTGELFF.

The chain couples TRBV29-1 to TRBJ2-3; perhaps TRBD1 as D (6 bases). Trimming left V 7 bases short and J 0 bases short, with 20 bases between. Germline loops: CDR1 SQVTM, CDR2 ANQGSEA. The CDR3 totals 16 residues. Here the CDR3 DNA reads TGCAGCGCCCTGTTGGGGGCAGGGGCGAGCACAGATACGCAGTATTTT. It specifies CSALLGAGASTDTQYF.

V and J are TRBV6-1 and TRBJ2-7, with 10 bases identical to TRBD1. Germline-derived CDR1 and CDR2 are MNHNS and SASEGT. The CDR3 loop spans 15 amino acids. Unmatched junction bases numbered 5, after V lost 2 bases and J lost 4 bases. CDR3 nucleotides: TGTGCCAGCAGTGAAAGGGACAGGGGTGGGTACGAGCAGTACTTC. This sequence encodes CASSERDRGGYEQYF.

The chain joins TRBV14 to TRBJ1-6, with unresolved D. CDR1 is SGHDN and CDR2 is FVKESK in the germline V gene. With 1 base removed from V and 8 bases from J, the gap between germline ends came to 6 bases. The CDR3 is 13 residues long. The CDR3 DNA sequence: TGTGCCAGCAGCCAAGTTTATGATTCACCCCTCCACTTT. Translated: CASSQVYDSPLHF.

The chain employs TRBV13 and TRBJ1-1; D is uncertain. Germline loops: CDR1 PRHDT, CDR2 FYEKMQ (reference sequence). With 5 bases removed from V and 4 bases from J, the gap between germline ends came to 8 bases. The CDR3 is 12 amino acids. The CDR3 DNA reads TGTGCCAGCAGCCCCAGAGGCACTGAAGCTTTCTTT. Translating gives CASSPRGTEAFF.

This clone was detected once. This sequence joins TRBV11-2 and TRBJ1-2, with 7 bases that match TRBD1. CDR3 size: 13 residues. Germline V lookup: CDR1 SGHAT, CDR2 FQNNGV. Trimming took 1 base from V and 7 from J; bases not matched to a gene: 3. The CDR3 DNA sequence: TGTGCCAGCAGCTTAGGGACAGGAACTGGCTACACCTTC. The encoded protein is CASSLGTGTGYTF.

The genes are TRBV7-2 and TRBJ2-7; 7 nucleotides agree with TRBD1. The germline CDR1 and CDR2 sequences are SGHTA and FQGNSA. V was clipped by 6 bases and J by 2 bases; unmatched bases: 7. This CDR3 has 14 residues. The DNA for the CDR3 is TGTGCCAGCAGACAGACAGGGTCGGCCTACGAGCAGTACTTC. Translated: CASRQTGSAYEQYF.

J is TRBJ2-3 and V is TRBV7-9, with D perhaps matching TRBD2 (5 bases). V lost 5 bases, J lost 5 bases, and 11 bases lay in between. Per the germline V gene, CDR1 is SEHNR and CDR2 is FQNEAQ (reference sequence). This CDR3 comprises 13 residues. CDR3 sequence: CASSPGLIDTQYF. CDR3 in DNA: TGTGCCAGCAGCCCCGGACTCATAGATACGCAGTATTTT.

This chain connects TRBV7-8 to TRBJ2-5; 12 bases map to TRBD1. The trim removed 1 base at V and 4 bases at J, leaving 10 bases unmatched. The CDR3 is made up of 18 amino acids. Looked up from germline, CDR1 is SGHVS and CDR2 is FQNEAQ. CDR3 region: CASSLGLPGQGARETQYF. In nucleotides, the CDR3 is TGTGCCAGCAGCTTAGGGCTTCCGGGACAGGGGGCGCGAGAGACCCAGTACTTC.

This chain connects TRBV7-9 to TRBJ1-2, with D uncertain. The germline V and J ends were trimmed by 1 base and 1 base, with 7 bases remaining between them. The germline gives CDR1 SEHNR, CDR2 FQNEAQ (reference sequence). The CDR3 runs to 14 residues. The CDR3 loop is CASSLDGINYGYTF. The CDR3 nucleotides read TGTGCCAGCAGCTTAGACGGGATTAACTATGGCTACACCTTC.

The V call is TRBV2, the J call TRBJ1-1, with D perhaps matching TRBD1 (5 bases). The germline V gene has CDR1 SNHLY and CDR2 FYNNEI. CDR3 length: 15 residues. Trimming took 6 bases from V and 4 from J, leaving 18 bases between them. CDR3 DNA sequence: TGTGCCAGCAGAGTCTTGGGGCGGGAGGCCACTGAAGCTTTCTTT. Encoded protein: CASRVLGREATEAFF.

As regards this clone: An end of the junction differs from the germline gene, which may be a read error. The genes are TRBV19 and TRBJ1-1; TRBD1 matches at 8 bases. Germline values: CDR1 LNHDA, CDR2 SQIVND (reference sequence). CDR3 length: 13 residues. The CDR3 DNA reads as TGTGCCAGTAGTCCCTTTGGGACAGGTGAAACTTTCTTT. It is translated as CASSPFGTGETFF.

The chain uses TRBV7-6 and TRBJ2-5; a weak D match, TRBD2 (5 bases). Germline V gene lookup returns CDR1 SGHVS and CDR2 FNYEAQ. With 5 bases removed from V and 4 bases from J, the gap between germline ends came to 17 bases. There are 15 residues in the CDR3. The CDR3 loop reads CASSLGVSGIETQYF. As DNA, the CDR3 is TGTGCCAGCAGCCTCGGAGTGTCGGGGATAGAGACCCAGTACTTC.

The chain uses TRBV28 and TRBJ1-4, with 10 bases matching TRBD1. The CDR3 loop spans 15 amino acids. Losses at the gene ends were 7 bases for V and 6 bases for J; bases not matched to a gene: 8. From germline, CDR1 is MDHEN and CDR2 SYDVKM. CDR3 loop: CASTEPGQGDEKLFF. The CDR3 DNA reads TGTGCCAGCACCGAGCCCGGACAGGGGGATGAAAAACTGTTTTTT. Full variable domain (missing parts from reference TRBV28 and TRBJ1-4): DVKVTQSSRYLVKRTGEKVFLECVQDMDHENMFWYRQDPGLGLRLIYFSYDVKMKEKGDIPEGYSVSREKKERFSLILESASTNQTSMYLCASTEPGQGDEKLFFGSGTQLSVL.

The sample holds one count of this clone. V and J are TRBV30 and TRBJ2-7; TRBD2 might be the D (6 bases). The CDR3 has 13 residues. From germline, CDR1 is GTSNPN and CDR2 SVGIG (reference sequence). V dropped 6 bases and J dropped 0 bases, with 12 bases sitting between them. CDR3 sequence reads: CACWRGHSYEQYF. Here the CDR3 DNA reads TGTGCCTGTTGGCGGGGCCACTCCTACGAGCAGTACTTC.

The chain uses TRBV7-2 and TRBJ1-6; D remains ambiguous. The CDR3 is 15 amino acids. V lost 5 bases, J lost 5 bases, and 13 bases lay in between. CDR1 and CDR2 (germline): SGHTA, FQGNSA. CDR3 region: CASSTAGSNNSPLHF. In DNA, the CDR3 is TGTGCCAGCAGCACCGCCGGGTCGAATAATTCACCCCTCCACTTT.

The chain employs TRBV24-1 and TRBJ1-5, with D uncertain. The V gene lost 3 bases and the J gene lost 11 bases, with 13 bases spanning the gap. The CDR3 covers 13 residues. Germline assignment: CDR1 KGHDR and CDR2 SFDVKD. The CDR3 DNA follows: TGTGCCACCAGTGATCCGACGGAGTATTCCCAGCATTTT. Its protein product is CATSDPTEYSQHF.

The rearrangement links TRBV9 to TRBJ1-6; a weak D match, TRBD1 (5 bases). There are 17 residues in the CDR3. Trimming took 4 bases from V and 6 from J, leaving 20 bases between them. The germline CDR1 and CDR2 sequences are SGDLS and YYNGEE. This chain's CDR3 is CASSLTDGAAINSPLHF. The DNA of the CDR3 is TGTGCCAGCAGCCTGACCGATGGGGCGGCAATTAATTCACCCCTCCACTTT.

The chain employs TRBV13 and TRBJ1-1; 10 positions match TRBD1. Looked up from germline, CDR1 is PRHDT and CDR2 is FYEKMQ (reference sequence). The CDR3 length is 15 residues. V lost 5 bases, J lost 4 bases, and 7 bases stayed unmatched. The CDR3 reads CASSRTGGTSTEAFF. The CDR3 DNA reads TGTGCCAGCAGCCGGACAGGGGGAACCTCCACTGAAGCTTTCTTT.